This TCR beta chain is from a study of T cell changes during pregnancy in multiple sclerosis. The protocol was immunoSEQ multiplex PCR, while the TCRdb copy is restricted to in-frame clones and leaves out a portion. This table holds 50,000 to 60,000 clones, more than 80% found once. This CDR3 comprises 17 residues. Germline V gene data show CDR1 as SGHTA and CDR2 as FQGNSA. Trimming took 1 base from V and 0 from J; bases not matched to a gene: 8. This chain uses TRBV7-2 with TRBJ1-2, with 7 bases aligning to TRBD1. The sequenced sample was CD4+ T cells from peripheral blood mononuclear cells, obtained in the first trimester of pregnancy. The origin of this receptor is a female donor with multiple sclerosis, enrolled in a pregnancy study. The CDR3 region is CASSLDTGTATNYGYTF. The CDR3 DNA reads TGTGCCAGCAGCTTAGATACCGGGACAGCAACTAACTATGGCTACACCTTC.